Listed below are T cell receptor beta chains from one sample, sequenced in a study of PD-1 blockade in mismatch repair-deficient tumors. Data came from immunoSEQ multiplex PCR; TCRdb stores just in-frame clones and leaves some out. Of approximately 79,000 clones in the sample, 65% to 85% were seen once. Sequenced material: peripheral blood, taken 44 weeks after starting pembrolizumab. The receptors come from an adult with mismatch repair-deficient cancer. Each CDR3 is given without its conserved first and last residue. Each record gives: J gene, clone size, V gene, CDR3 protein. Clone size is stated in some rows and not others, as once, few, many or a class when expanded.

j_call: TRBJ2-2
clone_size: .
v_call: TRBV19
cdr3_aa: ASTPSFWAGELF

j_call: TRBJ1-2
clone_size: few
v_call: TRBV4-2
cdr3_aa: ASSQEGFGYT

j_call: TRBJ1-1
clone_size: few
v_call: TRBV4-1
cdr3_aa: ASSHYTEAF

j_call: TRBJ2-1
clone_size: .
v_call: TRBV29-1
cdr3_aa: SVTGLATSSYNEQF

j_call: TRBJ2-7
clone_size: .
v_call: TRBV6-5
cdr3_aa: ASTRDGGGEQY

j_call: TRBJ2-3
clone_size: .
v_call: TRBV14
cdr3_aa: ASSQDQTGTDTQY

j_call: TRBJ2-7
clone_size: .
v_call: TRBV6-5
cdr3_aa: ASRLAGGPYEQY

j_call: TRBJ1-5
clone_size: .
v_call: TRBV6-6
cdr3_aa: ASSYSFTGNQPQH

j_call: TRBJ1-1
clone_size: .
v_call: TRBV29-1
cdr3_aa: SVTPRSVNTEAF

j_call: TRBJ2-7
clone_size: .
v_call: TRBV7-8
cdr3_aa: ASSLRSRQTRYEQY

j_call: TRBJ1-2
clone_size: .
v_call: TRBV18
cdr3_aa: ASSPSTARGEGYT

j_call: TRBJ2-2
clone_size: few
v_call: TRBV5-5
cdr3_aa: ASSLDWTGAFGELF

j_call: TRBJ2-7
clone_size: .
v_call: TRBV5-4
cdr3_aa: ASSSRGTSGRSGYEQY

j_call: TRBJ2-7
clone_size: .
v_call: TRBV7-9
cdr3_aa: ASSLVADREVGEQY

j_call: TRBJ2-6
clone_size: .
v_call: TRBV19
cdr3_aa: ATRVAMAGANVLT

j_call: TRBJ2-1
clone_size: .
v_call: TRBV7-2
cdr3_aa: ASSFTGGSSYNEQF

j_call: TRBJ2-2
clone_size: .
v_call: TRBV30
cdr3_aa: AWSGGQGNTGELF

j_call: TRBJ2-1
clone_size: .
v_call: TRBV4-3
cdr3_aa: ASSQGLAGLDNEQF

j_call: TRBJ1-5
clone_size: .
v_call: TRBV6-1
cdr3_aa: ASRHEYNNQPQH

j_call: TRBJ2-5
clone_size: .
v_call: TRBV29-1
cdr3_aa: SVDPNRGYQETQY

j_call: TRBJ2-6
clone_size: .
v_call: TRBV19
cdr3_aa: ASSSVRTNQSRANVLT

j_call: TRBJ2-5
clone_size: .
v_call: TRBV6-1
cdr3_aa: ASSGAQTGGTQY

j_call: TRBJ1-4
clone_size: .
v_call: TRBV19
cdr3_aa: ASSMDRYRGKLF

j_call: TRBJ1-1
clone_size: once
v_call: TRBV25-1
cdr3_aa: ASSIKGDEAF

j_call: TRBJ2-7
clone_size: few
v_call: TRBV18
cdr3_aa: ASSEGQGYEQY

j_call: TRBJ2-7
clone_size: .
v_call: TRBV7-8
cdr3_aa: ASSLGADRERY

j_call: TRBJ1-4
clone_size: .
v_call: TRBV2
cdr3_aa: ASSEIGEKLF

j_call: TRBJ1-1
clone_size: .
v_call: TRBV19
cdr3_aa: ASSIAGTMNTEAF

j_call: TRBJ1-5
clone_size: .
v_call: TRBV29-1
cdr3_aa: SVGWEPSQPQH

j_call: TRBJ2-7
clone_size: .
v_call: TRBV6-4
cdr3_aa: ASSVSSGSIEQY

j_call: TRBJ2-2
clone_size: .
v_call: TRBV7-6
cdr3_aa: ASSPLAGSGGELF

j_call: TRBJ2-7
clone_size: .
v_call: TRBV4-2
cdr3_aa: ASSQDRRQPGDEQY

j_call: TRBJ2-1
clone_size: .
v_call: TRBV7-3
cdr3_aa: ASSKRQGAYNEQF

j_call: TRBJ2-7
clone_size: .
v_call: TRBV5-4
cdr3_aa: ASSLLAGTLNEQY

j_call: TRBJ2-4
clone_size: .
v_call: TRBV6-1
cdr3_aa: ASGAQQGGQNIQY

j_call: TRBJ1-1
clone_size: once
v_call: TRBV2
cdr3_aa: ASSLTLNTEAF

j_call: TRBJ1-1
clone_size: .
v_call: TRBV19
cdr3_aa: ASSMGQGNTEAF

j_call: TRBJ2-5
clone_size: .
v_call: TRBV4-2
cdr3_aa: ASSQGGLVAGAETQY

j_call: TRBJ2-1
clone_size: .
v_call: TRBV28
cdr3_aa: ASSFSAGKSYNEQF

j_call: TRBJ2-7
clone_size: once
v_call: TRBV11-2
cdr3_aa: ASSLGRELREQY

j_call: TRBJ1-5
clone_size: .
v_call: TRBV30
cdr3_aa: AWSETRNQPQH

j_call: TRBJ2-3
clone_size: .
v_call: TRBV11-2
cdr3_aa: ASSLEGASGRATDTQY

j_call: TRBJ2-1
clone_size: .
v_call: TRBV30
cdr3_aa: ACRLAGESSIYNEQF

j_call: TRBJ2-7
clone_size: .
v_call: TRBV2
cdr3_aa: ASSESGGGAYEQY

j_call: TRBJ1-2
clone_size: .
v_call: TRBV29-1
cdr3_aa: SSGGRDYGYT